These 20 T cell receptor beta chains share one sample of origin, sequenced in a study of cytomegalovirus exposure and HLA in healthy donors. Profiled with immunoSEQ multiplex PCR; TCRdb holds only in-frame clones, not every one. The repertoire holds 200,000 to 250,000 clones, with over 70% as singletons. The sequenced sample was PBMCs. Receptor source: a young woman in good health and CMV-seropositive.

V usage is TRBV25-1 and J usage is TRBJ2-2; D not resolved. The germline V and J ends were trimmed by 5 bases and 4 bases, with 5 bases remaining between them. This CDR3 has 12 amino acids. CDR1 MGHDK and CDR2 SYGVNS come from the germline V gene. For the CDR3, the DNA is TGTGCCAGCAGTCAAATCACCGGGGAGCTGTTTTTT. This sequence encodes CASSQITGELFF.

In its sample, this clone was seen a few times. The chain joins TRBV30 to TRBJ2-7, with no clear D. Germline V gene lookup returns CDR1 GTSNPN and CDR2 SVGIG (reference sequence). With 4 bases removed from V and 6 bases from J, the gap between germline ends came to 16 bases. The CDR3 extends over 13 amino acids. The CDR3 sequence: CAWKKLSQGEQYF. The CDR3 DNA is TGTGCCTGGAAGAAGCTATCCCAAGGCGAGCAGTACTTC.

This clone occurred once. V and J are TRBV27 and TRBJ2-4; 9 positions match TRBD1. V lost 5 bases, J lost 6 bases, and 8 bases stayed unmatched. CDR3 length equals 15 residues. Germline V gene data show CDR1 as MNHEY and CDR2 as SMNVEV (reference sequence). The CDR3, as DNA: TGTGCCAGCAGTCCGGGGACAGGGAACGGAAACATTCAGTACTTC. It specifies CASSPGTGNGNIQYF.

The CDR3 loop is CASSRPGPGDTQYF. In nucleotides, the CDR3 is TGCGCCAGCAGCCGACCGGGCCCCGGGGATACGCAGTATTTT. The chain joins TRBV5-1 to TRBJ2-3; unclear D gene. Germline V gives CDR1 SGHRS, CDR2 YFSETQ. Trimming stripped 4 bases from V and 6 bases from J, with 15 bases between. The CDR3 runs 14 residues.

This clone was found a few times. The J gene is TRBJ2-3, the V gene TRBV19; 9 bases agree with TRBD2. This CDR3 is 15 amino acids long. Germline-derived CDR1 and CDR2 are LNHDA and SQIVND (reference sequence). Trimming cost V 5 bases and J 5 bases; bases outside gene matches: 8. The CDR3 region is CASSLREGREDTQYF. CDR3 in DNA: TGTGCCAGTAGTTTGCGGGAGGGCCGTGAAGATACGCAGTATTTT.

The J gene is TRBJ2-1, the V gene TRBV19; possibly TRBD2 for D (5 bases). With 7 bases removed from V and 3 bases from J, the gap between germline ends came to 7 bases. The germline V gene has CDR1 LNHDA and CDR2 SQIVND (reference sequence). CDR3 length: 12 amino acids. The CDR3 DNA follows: TGTGCCAGTAACGGGATCTACAATGAGCAGTTCTTC. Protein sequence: CASNGIYNEQFF.

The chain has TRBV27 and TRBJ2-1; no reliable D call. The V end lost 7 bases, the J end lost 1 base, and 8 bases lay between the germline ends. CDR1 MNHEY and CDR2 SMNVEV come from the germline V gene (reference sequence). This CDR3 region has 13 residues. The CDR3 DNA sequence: TGTGCCAGCATATCGTCGTCCTACAATGAGCAGTTCTTC. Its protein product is CASISSSYNEQFF.

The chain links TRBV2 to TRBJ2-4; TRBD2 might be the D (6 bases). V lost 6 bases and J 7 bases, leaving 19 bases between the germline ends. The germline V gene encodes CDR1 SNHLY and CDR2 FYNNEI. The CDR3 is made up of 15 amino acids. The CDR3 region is CASRETGSVRNIQYF. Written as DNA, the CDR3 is TGTGCCAGCAGAGAAACCGGGAGTGTTAGGAACATTCAGTACTTC.

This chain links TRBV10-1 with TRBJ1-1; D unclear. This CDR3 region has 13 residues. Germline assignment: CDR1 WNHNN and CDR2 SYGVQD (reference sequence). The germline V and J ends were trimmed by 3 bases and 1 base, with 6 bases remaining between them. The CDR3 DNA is TGCGCCAGCAGTGAAGGGTGGAACACTGAAGCTTTCTTT. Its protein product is CASSEGWNTEAFF.

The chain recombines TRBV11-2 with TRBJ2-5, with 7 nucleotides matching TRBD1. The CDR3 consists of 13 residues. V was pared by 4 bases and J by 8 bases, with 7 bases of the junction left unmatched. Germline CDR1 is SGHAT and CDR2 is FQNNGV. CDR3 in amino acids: CASSYGQEDTQYF. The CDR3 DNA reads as TGTGCCAGCAGCTACGGACAGGAGGATACCCAGTACTTC.

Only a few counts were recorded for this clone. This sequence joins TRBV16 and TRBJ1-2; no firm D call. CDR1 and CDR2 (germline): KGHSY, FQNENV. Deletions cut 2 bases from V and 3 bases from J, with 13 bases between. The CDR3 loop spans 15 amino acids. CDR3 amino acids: CASSQGTAAHYGYTF. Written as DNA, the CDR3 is TGTGCCAGCAGCCAAGGTACTGCAGCGCACTATGGCTACACCTTC.

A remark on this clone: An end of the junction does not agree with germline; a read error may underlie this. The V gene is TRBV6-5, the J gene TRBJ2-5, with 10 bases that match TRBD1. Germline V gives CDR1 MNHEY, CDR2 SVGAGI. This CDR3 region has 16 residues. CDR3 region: CASSYEKTGGQGTQYF. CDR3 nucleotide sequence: TGTGCCAGCAGTTACGAAAAGACAGGGGGCCAAGGGACCCAGTACTTC.

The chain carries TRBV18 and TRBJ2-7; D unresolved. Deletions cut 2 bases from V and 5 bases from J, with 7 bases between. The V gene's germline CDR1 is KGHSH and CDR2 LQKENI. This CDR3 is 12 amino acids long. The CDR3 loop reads CASSPNDHEQYF. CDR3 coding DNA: TGTGCCAGCTCACCAAATGATCACGAGCAGTACTTC. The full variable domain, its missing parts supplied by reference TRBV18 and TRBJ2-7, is NAGVMQNPRHLVRRRGQEARLRCSPMKGHSHVYWYRQLPEEGLKFMVYLQKENIIDESGMPKERFSAEFPKEGPSILRIQQVVRGDSAAYFCASSPNDHEQYFGPGTRLTVT.

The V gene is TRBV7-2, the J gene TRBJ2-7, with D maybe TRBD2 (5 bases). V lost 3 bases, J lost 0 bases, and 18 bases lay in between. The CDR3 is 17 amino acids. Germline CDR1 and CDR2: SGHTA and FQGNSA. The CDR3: CASSLLLLRDSSYEQYF. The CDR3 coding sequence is TGTGCCAGCAGCTTGCTCCTACTGAGGGATAGCTCCTACGAGCAGTACTTC.

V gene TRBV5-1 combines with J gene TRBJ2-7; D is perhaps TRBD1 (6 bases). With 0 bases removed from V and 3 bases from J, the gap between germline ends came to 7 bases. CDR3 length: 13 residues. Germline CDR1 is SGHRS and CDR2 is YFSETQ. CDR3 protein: CASSLGTVYEQYF. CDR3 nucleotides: TGCGCCAGCAGCTTGGGGACAGTCTACGAGCAGTACTTC.

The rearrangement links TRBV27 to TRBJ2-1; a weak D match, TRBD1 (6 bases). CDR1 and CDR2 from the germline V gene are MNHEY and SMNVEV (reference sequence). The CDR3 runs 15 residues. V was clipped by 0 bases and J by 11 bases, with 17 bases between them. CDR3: CASSLSRGHPGQQFF. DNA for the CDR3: TGTGCCAGCAGTTTATCCCGGGGACACCCGGGACAGCAGTTCTTC.

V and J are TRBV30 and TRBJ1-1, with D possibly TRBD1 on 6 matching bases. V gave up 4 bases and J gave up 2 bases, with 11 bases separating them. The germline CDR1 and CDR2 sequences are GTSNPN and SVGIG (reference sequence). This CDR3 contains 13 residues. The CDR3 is CAWNRVRNTEAFF. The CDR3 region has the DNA TGTGCCTGGAACAGGGTGAGAAACACTGAAGCTTTCTTT. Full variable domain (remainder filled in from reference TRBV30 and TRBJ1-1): SQTIHQWPATLVQPVGSPLSLECTVEGTSNPNLYWYRQAAGRGLQLLFYSVGIGQISSEVPQNLSASRPQDRQFILSSKKLLLSDSGFYLCAWNRVRNTEAFFGQGTRLTVV.

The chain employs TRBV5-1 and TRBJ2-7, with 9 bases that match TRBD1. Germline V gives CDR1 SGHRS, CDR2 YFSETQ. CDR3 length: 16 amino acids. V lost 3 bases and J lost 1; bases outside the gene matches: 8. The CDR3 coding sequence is TGCGCCAGCAGCTCCACCGGGACAGGGCCTTCCTACGAGCAGTACTTC. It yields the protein CASSSTGTGPSYEQYF. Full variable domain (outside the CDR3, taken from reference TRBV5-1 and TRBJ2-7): KAGVTQTPRYLIKTRGQQVTLSCSPISGHRSVSWYQQTPGQGLQFLFEYFSETQRNKGNFPGRFSGRQFSNSRSEMNVSTLELGDSALYLCASSSTGTGPSYEQYFGPGTRLTVT.

The CDR3 bases are TGTGCCAGCAGTTTATTGTCCGGGGACAATGAGCAGTTCTTC. Translating gives CASSLLSGDNEQFF. This chain links TRBV28 with TRBJ2-1; possibly TRBD2 for D (5 bases). Trimming shortened V by 1 base and J by 5 bases, and 9 bases separated the two germline ends. This CDR3 region has 14 residues. The V gene's germline CDR1 is MDHEN and CDR2 SYDVKM.

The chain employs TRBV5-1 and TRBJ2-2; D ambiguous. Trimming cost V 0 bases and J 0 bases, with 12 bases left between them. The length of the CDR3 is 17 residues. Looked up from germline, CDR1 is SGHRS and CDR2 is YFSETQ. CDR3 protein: CASSLDSGGANTGELFF. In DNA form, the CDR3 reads TGCGCCAGCAGCTTGGATTCAGGTGGCGCGAACACCGGGGAGCTGTTTTTT.